Shown below are 28 T cell receptor beta chains from a single sample sequenced in a study of cytomegalovirus exposure and HLA in healthy donors. Assay used: immunoSEQ multiplex PCR; TCRdb lists only in-frame clones, some missing. The profile covers over 150,000 clones, with about 90% appearing a single time and around 2.7% taken by the ten largest. The specimen was PBMCs. Receptors originate from a woman aged 18 to 35 in good health and CMV-seropositive.

The chain joins TRBV10-2 to TRBJ2-7; 9 bases fit TRBD2. With V trimmed by 2 bases and J by 2 bases, 4 bases remained unmatched. Germline V gene data show CDR1 as WSHSY and CDR2 as SAAADI. The CDR3 contains 15 residues. The CDR3 coding sequence is TGCGCCAGCAGTGAGGGTAGCGGGGGCACCTACGAGCAGTACTTC. Amino acids: CASSEGSGGTYEQYF.

The V gene is TRBV5-8, the J gene TRBJ1-5; the D is unclear. Trimming shortened V by 1 base and J by 3 bases, and 11 bases separated the two germline ends. Germline CDR1 reads SGHTS; CDR2 reads YDEGEE. The CDR3 is made up of 15 amino acids. CDR3 DNA sequence: TGTGCCAGCAGCTTGTGGAGTAGCGTCAATCAGCCCCAGCATTTT. It codes for CASSLWSSVNQPQHF.

This clone was counted a single time. The chain is built from TRBV4-1 and TRBJ2-7; tentative D call: TRBD2 (5 bases). This CDR3 has 20 residues. V was clipped by 0 bases and J by 2 bases, with 26 bases between them. Germline assignment: CDR1 MGHRA and CDR2 YSYEKL. The CDR3: CASSQDGMSVRERRAYEQYF. CDR3 nucleotide sequence: TGCGCCAGCAGCCAAGATGGTATGTCAGTCCGGGAACGACGTGCCTACGAGCAGTACTTC.

The chain recombines TRBV2 with TRBJ2-5, with 10 nucleotides matching TRBD2. Trimming at V came to 4 bases and at J to 3 bases, leaving 11 bases not matched to a gene. CDR1 and CDR2 from the germline V gene are SNHLY and FYNNEI. The CDR3 is made up of 17 amino acids. CDR3 coding DNA: TGTGCCAGCAGTGCCCGAGGGAGCGGGGGGGCGAAAGAGACCCAGTACTTC. Encoded protein: CASSARGSGGAKETQYF.

This rearrangement joins TRBV19 to TRBJ2-5; D may be TRBD2 (5 bases). Germline CDR1 and CDR2: LNHDA and SQIVND (reference sequence). This CDR3 region has 14 residues. V lost 5 bases to trimming and J lost 7 bases, with 17 bases between them. CDR3 in DNA: TGTGCCAGTAGTCCTTTAGCGTCCAGTGTGACCCAGTACTTC. Amino acids: CASSPLASSVTQYF.

The V and J genes are TRBV7-9 and TRBJ1-5; unclear D gene. Per germline, CDR1 SEHNR and CDR2 FQNEAQ (reference sequence). Trimming took off 5 bases at V and 3 bases at J, with 14 bases between the two ends. The CDR3 is 15 amino acids. The CDR3 here is CASSASEVFNQPQHF. DNA for the CDR3: TGTGCCAGCAGCGCCTCAGAAGTGTTCAATCAGCCCCAGCATTTT.

DNA for the CDR3: TGTGCCAGCAGTGTAGACAGAATGATTCAGCCCCAGCATTTT. This encodes CASSVDRMIQPQHF. V is TRBV2 and J is TRBJ1-5; D perhaps matches TRBD1 (5 bases). Trimming stripped 4 bases from V and 6 bases from J, with 13 bases between. The CDR3 covers 14 residues. Germline V gene sequence: CDR1 SNHLY, CDR2 FYNNEI. The full variable domain, in which reference TRBV2 and TRBJ1-5 provide the parts outside the CDR3, is EPEVTQTPSHQVTQMGQEVILRCVPISNHLYFYWYRQILGQKVEFLVSFYNNEISEKSEIFDDQFSVERPDGSNFTLKIRSTKLEDSAMYFCASSVDRMIQPQHFGDGTRLSIL.

V gene TRBV19 combines with J gene TRBJ1-6; the D gene is possibly TRBD1 (6 bases). Per the germline V gene, CDR1 is LNHDA and CDR2 is SQIVND (reference sequence). V lost 7 bases, J lost 0 bases, and 16 bases lay in between. This CDR3 is 17 amino acids long. The CDR3 is CASNPTGPSSYNSPLHF. Here the CDR3 DNA reads TGTGCCAGTAATCCGACAGGACCCAGCTCCTATAATTCACCCCTCCACTTT.

The V call is TRBV9, the J call TRBJ2-5; 8 bases agree with TRBD1. The CDR3 spans 14 residues. The ends lost 0 bases at V and 5 bases at J; junction bases unmatched: 3. CDR1 SGDLS and CDR2 YYNGEE come from the germline V gene. The CDR3 spells CASSVAGGGETQYF. The DNA of the CDR3 is TGTGCCAGCAGCGTAGCAGGGGGCGGTGAGACCCAGTACTTC.

The V and J genes are TRBV6-1 and TRBJ1-1; D is undetermined. Per the germline V gene, CDR1 is MNHNS and CDR2 is SASEGT. The CDR3 has 13 residues. Between the trimmed V and J ends, which lost 7 bases and 2 bases, there was a span of 11 bases. CDR3 nucleotide sequence: TGTGCCAGCACGGAGGATGAAAACACTGAAGCTTTCTTT. Its translation: CASTEDENTEAFF.

The chain links TRBV28 to TRBJ2-3; 14 bases are shared with TRBD2. The CDR3 runs 16 residues. The V gene's germline CDR1 is MDHEN and CDR2 SYDVKM. The junction had 8 bases not matched to a gene; V was cut back by 5 bases and J by 7 bases. CDR3 loop: CASSRIRTSGGYTQYF. The CDR3 DNA sequence: TGTGCCAGCAGTCGGATTCGGACTAGCGGGGGGTATACGCAGTATTTT.

This clone has a handful of counts. The V gene is TRBV20-1, the J gene TRBJ1-2; 9 bases match TRBD1. Germline assignment: CDR1 DFQATT and CDR2 SNEGSKA (reference sequence). The CDR3 sequence is 11 residues long. V dropped 6 bases and J dropped 8; count of bases not matched to a gene: 4. The chain's CDR3 is CSAGQGQGYTF. The CDR3, as DNA: TGCAGTGCGGGACAGGGACAGGGCTACACCTTC.

The chain has TRBV10-2 and TRBJ1-5; the D gene is possibly TRBD1 (6 bases). Germline V gene sequence: CDR1 WSHSY, CDR2 SAAADI. V was trimmed by 7 bases and J by 5 bases, leaving 24 bases between them. This CDR3 region has 17 residues. The DNA for the CDR3 is TGCGCCAGCAAATACCACTCCTGGGGGGGCGGCCATCAGCCCCAGCATTTT. As protein: CASKYHSWGGGHQPQHF.

This clone was counted a few times. The chain is built from TRBV18 and TRBJ1-5; 12 positions agree with TRBD1. Germline CDR1 and CDR2: KGHSH and LQKENI. J gave up 6 bases and V 0 bases, and 3 bases lay outside the gene matches. The CDR3 contains 16 residues. The chain's CDR3 is CASSPPGTGGGQPQHF. CDR3 bases: TGTGCCAGCTCACCACCCGGGACAGGGGGCGGTCAGCCCCAGCATTTT.

The V and J genes are TRBV2 and TRBJ2-1; 7 nucleotides line up with TRBD1. V dropped 8 bases and J dropped 8; count of bases not matched to a gene: 12. The length of the CDR3 is 14 residues. Germline V CDR1 and CDR2: SNHLY, FYNNEI. CDR3 in DNA: TGTGCCAGCTCGAGACAGGGTGGTAGCGATGAGCAGTTCTTC. This gives the protein CASSRQGGSDEQFF.

V and J are TRBV7-9 and TRBJ2-1; 10 bases align to TRBD2. The CDR3 consists of 15 residues. Germline CDR1 is SEHNR and CDR2 is FQNEAQ (reference sequence). V lost 5 bases and J lost 8; bases outside the gene matches: 9. CDR3 DNA sequence: TGTGCCAGCAGCCCCGGCGCTAGCGGGAGCGATGAGCAGTTCTTC. Protein product: CASSPGASGSDEQFF.

V usage is TRBV28 and J usage is TRBJ2-1; D gene unclear. V gave up 5 bases and J gave up 7 bases, with 18 bases separating them. The length of the CDR3 is 15 residues. Germline V gives CDR1 MDHEN, CDR2 SYDVKM. CDR3 sequence reads: CASSPATKSYNEQFF. The DNA of the CDR3 is TGTGCCAGCAGTCCCGCTACGAAGTCGTATAATGAGCAGTTCTTC.

The chain combines TRBV7-9 with TRBJ2-2; 8 positions match TRBD2. Germline assignment: CDR1 SEHNR and CDR2 FQNEAQ (reference sequence). The CDR3 runs to 17 residues. The V gene end was trimmed by 1 base and the J gene end by 1 base; junction bases not matched to a gene: 5. CDR3 nucleotide sequence: TGTGCCAGCAGCTTAGTTGGTAGCGGGGTGAACACCGGGGAGCTGTTTTTT. Its protein is CASSLVGSGVNTGELFF.

The chain carries TRBV5-1 and TRBJ2-7, with D possibly being TRBD2 (6 bases). Per germline, CDR1 SGHRS and CDR2 YFSETQ. Trimming took 0 bases from V and 6 from J, leaving 19 bases between them. The CDR3 loop spans 16 amino acids. The CDR3 region is CASSLARGQGPLEQYF. CDR3 in DNA: TGCGCCAGCAGCTTGGCGCGGGGCCAGGGACCCCTCGAGCAGTACTTC.

The table lists this clone with a count of one. The gene calls are TRBV14 and TRBJ2-1; D might be TRBD1 (5 bases). The CDR3 has 17 amino acids. Trimming left V 1 base short and J 6 bases short, with 19 bases between. Germline lookup yields CDR1 SGHDN and CDR2 FVKESK. The DNA of the CDR3 is TGTGCCAGCAGCCAAGGGAAGGCGTTCAGGGCCTCCAATGAGCAGTTCTTC. Protein sequence: CASSQGKAFRASNEQFF.

For the CDR3, the DNA is TGTGCCAGCAAAGGGGCAGGGGGCGCGTGGAATGAAAAACTGTTTTTT. Amino acid sequence: CASKGAGGAWNEKLFF. The chain joins TRBV27 to TRBJ1-4; TRBD1 matches 8 bases. The germline V gene encodes CDR1 MNHEY and CDR2 SMNVEV (reference sequence). The CDR3 extends over 16 amino acids. J lost 5 bases, V lost 7 bases, and 12 bases had no gene match. The full variable domain, rest sourced from reference TRBV27 and TRBJ1-4, is EAQVTQNPRYLITVTGKKLTVTCSQNMNHEYMSWYRQDPGLGLRQIYYSMNVEVTDKGDVPEGYKVSRKEKRNFPLILESPSPNQTSLYFCASKGAGGAWNEKLFFGSGTQLSVL.

The chain links TRBV29-1 to TRBJ2-2; D remains unclear. The germline CDR1 and CDR2 sequences are SQVTM and ANQGSEA. Trimming took 8 bases from V and 4 from J, leaving 14 bases between them. The CDR3 spans 13 residues. CDR3 sequence reads: CSCLRTGTGELFF. DNA for the CDR3: TGCAGCTGTCTCCGCACGGGCACCGGGGAGCTGTTTTTT.

The rearrangement uses TRBV2 and TRBJ2-1, with 7 bases that match TRBD2. The CDR3 has 15 residues. Trimming took 6 bases from V and 3 from J; bases not matched to a gene: 8. Germline assignment: CDR1 SNHLY and CDR2 FYNNEI. DNA for the CDR3: TGTGCCAGCAGAGACATAGCGGGCCTCTACAATGAGCAGTTCTTC. This translates into CASRDIAGLYNEQFF.

This chain links TRBV7-9 with TRBJ2-1; possible D gene TRBD1, 6 bases. This CDR3 region has 17 residues. Germline-derived CDR1 and CDR2 are SEHNR and FQNEAQ (reference sequence). V lost 1 base and J 6 bases, leaving 19 bases between the germline ends. The CDR3 spells CASSLVITGISRNEQFF. Here the CDR3 DNA reads TGTGCCAGCAGCTTAGTAATAACAGGGATAAGCCGCAATGAGCAGTTCTTC.

This chain uses TRBV5-4 with TRBJ2-6, with 7 bases lining up with TRBD2. There are 17 residues in the CDR3. Per germline, CDR1 SGHNT and CDR2 YYREEE (reference sequence). The ends lost 3 bases at V and 7 bases at J; junction bases unmatched: 13. The CDR3 bases are TGTGCCAGCAGCTCCCTCGAGGGAGGGAGGCGAGCCAACGTCCTGACTTTC. This sequence encodes CASSSLEGGRRANVLTF. Combining the CDR3 with reference TRBV5-4 and TRBJ2-6 gives the whole variable domain ETGVTQSPTHLIKTRGQQVTLRCSSQSGHNTVSWYQQALGQGPQFIFQYYREEENGRGNFPPRFSGLQFPNYSSELNVNALELDDSALYLCASSSLEGGRRANVLTFGAGSRLTVL.

As for this clone: Relative to the germline gene, one junction end is altered; a read error may explain this. The genes are TRBV4-1 and TRBJ1-5; D is possibly TRBD1 (6 bases). Germline V CDR1 and CDR2: MGHRA, YSYEKL. The CDR3 spans 20 residues. The CDR3 sequence: CASSQDGLSILGRGNQPQHF. CDR3 DNA sequence: TGCGCCAGCAGCCAAGATGGTCTATCGATTCTTGGCAGGGGCAACCAGCCCCAGCATTTT.

J is TRBJ2-7 and V is TRBV21-1; TRBD2 is taken as the D call from the table, unchecked against the DNA. TRBV21-1 is a pseudogene. This CDR3 has 10 residues. CDR3 residues: CASSAYEQYF. The CDR3 region has the DNA TGTGCCAGCAGCGCGTACGAGCAGTACTTC.

J is TRBJ2-3 and V is TRBV7-9, with 10 bases aligning to TRBD1. CDR3 length equals 15 residues. Germline V gene data show CDR1 as SEHNR and CDR2 as FQNEAQ (reference sequence). Trimming cost V 5 bases and J 2 bases; bases outside gene matches: 4. The CDR3 is CASSEDRGHTDTQYF. The CDR3 region has the DNA TGTGCCAGCAGCGAAGACAGGGGGCACACAGATACGCAGTATTTT.